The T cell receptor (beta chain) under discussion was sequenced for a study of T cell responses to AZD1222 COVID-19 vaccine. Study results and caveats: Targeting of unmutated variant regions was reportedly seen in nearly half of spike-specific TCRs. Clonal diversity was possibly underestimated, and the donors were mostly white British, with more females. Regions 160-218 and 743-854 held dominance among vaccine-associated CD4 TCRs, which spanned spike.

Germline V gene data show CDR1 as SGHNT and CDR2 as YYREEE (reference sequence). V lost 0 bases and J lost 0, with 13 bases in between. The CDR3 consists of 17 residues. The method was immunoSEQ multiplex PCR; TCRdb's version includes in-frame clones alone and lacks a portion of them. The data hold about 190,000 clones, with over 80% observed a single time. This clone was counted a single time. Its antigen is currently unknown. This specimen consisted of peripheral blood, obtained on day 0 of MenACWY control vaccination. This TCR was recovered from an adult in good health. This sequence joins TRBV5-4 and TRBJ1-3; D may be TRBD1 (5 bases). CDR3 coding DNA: TGTGCCAGCAGCTTGGGGGGGGACGCACTCTCTGGAAACACCATATATTTT. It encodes CASSLGGDALSGNTIYF.